This TCR beta chain is from a study of blood T cell repertoires in COVID-19. Method: immunoSEQ multiplex PCR; TCRdb's copy keeps in-frame clones and lacks some. Of under 150,000 clones in the sample, about 86% were seen once. CDR1 is MNHEY, CDR2 SVGAGI, per germline. This CDR3 is 15 amino acids long. Trimming cost V 5 bases and J 7 bases; bases outside gene matches: 13. Sample: PBMCs or T cells enriched from blood (not recorded which). This sequence originates from a woman aged 45-60 years who had recovered from COVID-19. This sequence joins TRBV6-5 and TRBJ1-1, with 7 bases that match TRBD1. In DNA form, the CDR3 reads TGTGCCAGCAGTCCCCCCGACAGACGGACAGGTGAAGCTTTCTTT. Protein sequence: CASSPPDRRTGEAFF.